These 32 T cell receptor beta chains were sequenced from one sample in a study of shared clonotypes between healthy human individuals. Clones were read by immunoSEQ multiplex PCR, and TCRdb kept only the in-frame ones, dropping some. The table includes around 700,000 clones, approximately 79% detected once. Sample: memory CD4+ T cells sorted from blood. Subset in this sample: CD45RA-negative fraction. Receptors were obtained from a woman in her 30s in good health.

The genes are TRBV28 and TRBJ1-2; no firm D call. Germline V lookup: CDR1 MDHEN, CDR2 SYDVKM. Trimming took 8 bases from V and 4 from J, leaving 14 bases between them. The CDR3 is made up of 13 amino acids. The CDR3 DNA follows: TGTGCCAGCCGAGCGGCGGCCACCTATGGCTACACCTTC. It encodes CASRAAATYGYTF.

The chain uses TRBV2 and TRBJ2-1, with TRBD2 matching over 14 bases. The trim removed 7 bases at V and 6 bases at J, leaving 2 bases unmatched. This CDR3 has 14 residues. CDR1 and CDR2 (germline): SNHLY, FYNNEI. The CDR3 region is CASIGTSGSNEQFF. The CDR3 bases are TGTGCCAGCATCGGGACTAGCGGGAGCAATGAGCAGTTCTTC.

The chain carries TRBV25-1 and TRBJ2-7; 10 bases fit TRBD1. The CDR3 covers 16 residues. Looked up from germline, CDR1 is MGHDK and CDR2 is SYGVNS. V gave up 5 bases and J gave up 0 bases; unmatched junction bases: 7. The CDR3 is CASSQSGTGDSYEQYF. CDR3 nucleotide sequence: TGTGCCAGCAGTCAAAGCGGGACAGGGGACTCCTACGAGCAGTACTTC.

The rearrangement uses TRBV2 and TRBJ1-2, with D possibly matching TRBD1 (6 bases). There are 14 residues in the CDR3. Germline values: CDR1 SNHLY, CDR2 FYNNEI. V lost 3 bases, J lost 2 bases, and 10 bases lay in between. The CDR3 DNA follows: TGTGCCAGCAGTGAGAGGGGGATGAACTATGGCTACACCTTC. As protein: CASSERGMNYGYTF.

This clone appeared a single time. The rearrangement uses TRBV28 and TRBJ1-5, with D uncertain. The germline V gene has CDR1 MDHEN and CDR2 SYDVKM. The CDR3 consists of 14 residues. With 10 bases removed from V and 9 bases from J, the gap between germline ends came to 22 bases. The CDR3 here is CATGLGVGERPQHF. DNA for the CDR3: TGTGCCACCGGGTTAGGTGTCGGGGAGAGGCCCCAGCATTTT.

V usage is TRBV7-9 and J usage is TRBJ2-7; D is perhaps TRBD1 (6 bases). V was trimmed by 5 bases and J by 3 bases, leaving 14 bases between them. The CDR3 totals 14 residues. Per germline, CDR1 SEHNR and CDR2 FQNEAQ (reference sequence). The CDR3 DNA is TGTGCCAGCAGCCCCCGGGACAAGAACTACGAGCAGTACTTC. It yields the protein CASSPRDKNYEQYF.

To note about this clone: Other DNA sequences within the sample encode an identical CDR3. The CDR3 loop reads CASSVLAGGTDTQYF. CDR3 sequence (DNA): TGTGCCAGCAGCGTTCTAGCGGGAGGAACAGATACGCAGTATTTT. The V and J genes are TRBV9 and TRBJ2-3; 11 bases map to TRBD2. The CDR3 loop spans 15 amino acids. Per germline, CDR1 SGDLS and CDR2 YYNGEE. Trimming at V came to 2 bases and at J to 3 bases, leaving 2 bases not matched to a gene.

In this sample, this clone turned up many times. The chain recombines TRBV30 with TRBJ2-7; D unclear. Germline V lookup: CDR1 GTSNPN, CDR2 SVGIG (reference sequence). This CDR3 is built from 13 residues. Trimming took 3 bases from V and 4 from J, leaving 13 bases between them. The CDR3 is CAWRQPPKYEQYF. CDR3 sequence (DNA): TGTGCCTGGAGACAACCCCCGAAATACGAGCAGTACTTC.

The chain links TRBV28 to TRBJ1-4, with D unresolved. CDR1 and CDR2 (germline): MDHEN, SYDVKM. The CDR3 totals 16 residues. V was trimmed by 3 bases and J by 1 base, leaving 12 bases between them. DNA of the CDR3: TGTGCCAGCAGTTTCGCGGGCGGCGGAACTAATGAAAAACTGTTTTTT. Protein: CASSFAGGGTNEKLFF.

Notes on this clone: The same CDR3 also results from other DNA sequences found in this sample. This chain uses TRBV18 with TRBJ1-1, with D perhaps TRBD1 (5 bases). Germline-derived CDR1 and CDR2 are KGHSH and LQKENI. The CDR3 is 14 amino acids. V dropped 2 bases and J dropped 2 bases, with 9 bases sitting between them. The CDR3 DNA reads TGTGCCAGCTCACCAAGGGGCGGTAACACTGAAGCTTTCTTT. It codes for CASSPRGGNTEAFF.

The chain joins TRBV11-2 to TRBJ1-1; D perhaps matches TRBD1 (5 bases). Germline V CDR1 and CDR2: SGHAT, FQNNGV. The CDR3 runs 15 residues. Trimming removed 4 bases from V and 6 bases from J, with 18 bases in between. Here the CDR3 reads CASSSSLGRWPEAFF. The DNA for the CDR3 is TGTGCCAGCAGCTCGAGCCTGGGACGGTGGCCTGAAGCTTTCTTT.

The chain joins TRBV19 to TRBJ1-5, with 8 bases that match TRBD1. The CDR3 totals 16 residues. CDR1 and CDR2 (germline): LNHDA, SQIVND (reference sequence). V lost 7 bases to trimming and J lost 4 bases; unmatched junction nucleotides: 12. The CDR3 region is CASNRQGASRNQPQHF. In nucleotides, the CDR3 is TGTGCCAGTAACCGGCAGGGGGCGAGTAGAAATCAGCCCCAGCATTTT. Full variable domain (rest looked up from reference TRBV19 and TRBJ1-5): DGGITQSPKYLFRKEGQNVTLSCEQNLNHDAMYWYRQDPGQGLRLIYYSQIVNDFQKGDIAEGYSVSREKKESFPLTVTSAQKNPTAFYLCASNRQGASRNQPQHFGDGTRLSIL.

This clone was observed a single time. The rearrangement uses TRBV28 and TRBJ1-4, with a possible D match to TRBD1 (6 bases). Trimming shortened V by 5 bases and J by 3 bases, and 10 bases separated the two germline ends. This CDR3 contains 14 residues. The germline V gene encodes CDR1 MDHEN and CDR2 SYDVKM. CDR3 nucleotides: TGTGCCAGCAGTAGGTCAGGGGCTAATGAAAAACTGTTTTTT. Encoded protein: CASSRSGANEKLFF. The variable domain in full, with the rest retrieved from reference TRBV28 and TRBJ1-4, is DVKVTQSSRYLVKRTGEKVFLECVQDMDHENMFWYRQDPGLGLRLIYFSYDVKMKEKGDIPEGYSVSREKKERFSLILESASTNQTSMYLCASSRSGANEKLFFGSGTQLSVL.

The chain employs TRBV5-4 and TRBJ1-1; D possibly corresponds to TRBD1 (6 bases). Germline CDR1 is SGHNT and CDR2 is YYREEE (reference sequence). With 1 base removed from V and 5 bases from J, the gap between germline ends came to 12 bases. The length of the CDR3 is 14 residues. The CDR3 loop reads CASSLMGAGTEAFF. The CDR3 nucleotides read TGTGCCAGCAGCTTGATGGGGGCGGGTACTGAAGCTTTCTTT.

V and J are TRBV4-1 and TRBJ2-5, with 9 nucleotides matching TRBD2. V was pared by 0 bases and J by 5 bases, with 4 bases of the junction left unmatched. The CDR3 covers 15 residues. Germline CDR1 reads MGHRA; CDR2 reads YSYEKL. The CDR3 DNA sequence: TGCGCCAGCAGCCAAGATTCCGGACTAGCGGAGACCCAGTACTTC. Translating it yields CASSQDSGLAETQYF.

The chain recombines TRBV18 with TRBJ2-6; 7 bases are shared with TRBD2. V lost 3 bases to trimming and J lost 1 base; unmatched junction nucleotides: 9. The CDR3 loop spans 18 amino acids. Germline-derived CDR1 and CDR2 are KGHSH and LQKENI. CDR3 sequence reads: CASSPPAGVRSGANVLTF. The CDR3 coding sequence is TGTGCCAGCTCACCTCCGGCGGGAGTTCGTTCTGGGGCCAACGTCCTGACTTTC.

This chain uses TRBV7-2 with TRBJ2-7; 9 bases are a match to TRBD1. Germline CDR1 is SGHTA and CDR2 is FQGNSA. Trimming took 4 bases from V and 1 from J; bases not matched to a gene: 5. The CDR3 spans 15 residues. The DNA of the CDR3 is TGTGCCAGCAGCTCCCGGGACAGGGAATCCTACGAGCAGTACTTC. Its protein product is CASSSRDRESYEQYF.

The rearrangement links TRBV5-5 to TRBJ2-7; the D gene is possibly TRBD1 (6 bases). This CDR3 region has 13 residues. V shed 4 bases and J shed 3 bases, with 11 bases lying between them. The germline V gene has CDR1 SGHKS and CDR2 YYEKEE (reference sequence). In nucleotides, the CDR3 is TGTGCCAGCAGCCCCGGGACACACTACGAGCAGTACTTC. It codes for CASSPGTHYEQYF.

The CDR3 nucleotides read TGCAGCGTTCGTCCTGGGGGGGGCCCAACCTACGAGCAGTACTTC. Amino acid sequence: CSVRPGGGPTYEQYF. The rearrangement links TRBV29-1 to TRBJ2-5; D possibly corresponds to TRBD2 (7 bases). The J call may be wrong; the DNA end is better matched by TRBJ2-7. The CDR3 spans 15 residues. CDR1 is SQVTM and CDR2 is ANQGSEA in the germline V gene.

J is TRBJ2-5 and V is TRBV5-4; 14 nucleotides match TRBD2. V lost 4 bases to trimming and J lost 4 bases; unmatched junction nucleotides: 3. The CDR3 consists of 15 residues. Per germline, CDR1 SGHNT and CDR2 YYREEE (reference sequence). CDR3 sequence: CASSPGLAGGETQYF. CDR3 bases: TGTGCCAGCAGCCCAGGACTAGCGGGGGGAGAGACCCAGTACTTC.

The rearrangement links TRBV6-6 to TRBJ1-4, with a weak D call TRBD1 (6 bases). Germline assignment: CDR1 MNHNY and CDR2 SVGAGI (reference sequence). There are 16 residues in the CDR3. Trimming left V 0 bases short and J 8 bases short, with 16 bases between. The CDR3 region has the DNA TGTGCCAGCAGTTACTCGCTCAGGGGAGATTGGGAAAAACTGTTTTTT. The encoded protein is CASSYSLRGDWEKLFF.

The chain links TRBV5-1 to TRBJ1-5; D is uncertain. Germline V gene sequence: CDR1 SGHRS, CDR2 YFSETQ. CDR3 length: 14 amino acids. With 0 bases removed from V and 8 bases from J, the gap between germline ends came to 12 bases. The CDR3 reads CASSLGDGGKPQHF. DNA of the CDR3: TGCGCCAGCAGCTTGGGGGATGGTGGGAAGCCCCAGCATTTT.

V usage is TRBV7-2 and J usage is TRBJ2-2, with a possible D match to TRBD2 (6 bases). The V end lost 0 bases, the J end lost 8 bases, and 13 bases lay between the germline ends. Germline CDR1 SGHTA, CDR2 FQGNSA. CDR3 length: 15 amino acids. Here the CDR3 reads CASSLAVWGEGELFF. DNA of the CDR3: TGTGCCAGCAGCTTAGCCGTTTGGGGGGAAGGGGAGCTGTTTTTT.

The chain's CDR3 is CASSPRAQGTRASTDTQYF. In DNA form, the CDR3 reads TGTGCCAGCTCACCACGGGCGCAAGGGACTAGAGCTAGCACAGATACGCAGTATTTT. The rearrangement links TRBV18 to TRBJ2-3, with 8 bases aligning to TRBD2. This CDR3 spans 19 amino acids. The V gene's germline CDR1 is KGHSH and CDR2 LQKENI. The V segment lost 1 base and the J segment 0 bases; nucleotides outside the gene matches: 12.

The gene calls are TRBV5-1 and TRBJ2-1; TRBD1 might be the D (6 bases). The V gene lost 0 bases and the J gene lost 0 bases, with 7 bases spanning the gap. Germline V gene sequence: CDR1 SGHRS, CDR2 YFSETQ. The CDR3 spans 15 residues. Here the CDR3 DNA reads TGCGCCAGCAGCTTGGGGACAGTCTCCTACAATGAGCAGTTCTTC. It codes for CASSLGTVSYNEQFF.

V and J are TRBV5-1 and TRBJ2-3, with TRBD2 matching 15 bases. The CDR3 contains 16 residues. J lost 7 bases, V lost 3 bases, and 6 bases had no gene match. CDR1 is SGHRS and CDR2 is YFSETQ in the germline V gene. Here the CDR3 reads CASSYGLAGGPNTQYF. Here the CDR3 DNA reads TGCGCCAGCAGCTACGGACTAGCGGGAGGGCCAAATACGCAGTATTTT.

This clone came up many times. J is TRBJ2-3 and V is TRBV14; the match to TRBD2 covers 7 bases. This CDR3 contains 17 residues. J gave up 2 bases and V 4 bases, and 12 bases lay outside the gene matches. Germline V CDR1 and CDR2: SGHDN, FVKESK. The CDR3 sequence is CASSPNGGLLVTDTQYF. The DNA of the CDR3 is TGTGCCAGCAGCCCCAATGGGGGACTACTAGTCACAGATACGCAGTATTTT.

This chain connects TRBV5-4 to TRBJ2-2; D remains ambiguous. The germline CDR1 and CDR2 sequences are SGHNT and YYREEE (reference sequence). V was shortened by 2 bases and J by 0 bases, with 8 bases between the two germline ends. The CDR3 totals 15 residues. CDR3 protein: CASSLGSPNTGELFF. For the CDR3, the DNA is TGTGCCAGCAGCTTAGGATCACCGAACACCGGGGAGCTGTTTTTT.

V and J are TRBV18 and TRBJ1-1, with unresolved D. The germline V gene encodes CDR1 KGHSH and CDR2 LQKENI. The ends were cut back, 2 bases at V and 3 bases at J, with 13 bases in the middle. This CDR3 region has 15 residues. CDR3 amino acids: CASSPTEDTHTEAFF. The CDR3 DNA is TGTGCCAGCTCACCAACCGAAGACACGCACACTGAAGCTTTCTTT.

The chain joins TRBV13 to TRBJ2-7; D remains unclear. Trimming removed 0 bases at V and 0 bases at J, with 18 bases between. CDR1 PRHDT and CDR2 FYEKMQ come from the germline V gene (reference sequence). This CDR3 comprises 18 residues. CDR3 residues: CASSLGRLSGVPSYEQYF. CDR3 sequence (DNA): TGTGCCAGCAGCTTAGGCCGGTTGTCGGGTGTCCCCTCCTACGAGCAGTACTTC.

The CDR3 DNA reads TGTGCCAGCAGTTCGGGGACTGGAACCACACACAATGAGCAGTTCTTC. It codes for CASSSGTGTTHNEQFF. This sequence joins TRBV27 and TRBJ2-1; tentatively, D is TRBD2 (6 bases). V was pared by 4 bases and J by 5 bases, with 18 bases between. Per germline, CDR1 MNHEY and CDR2 SMNVEV (reference sequence). The CDR3 is 16 residues long.

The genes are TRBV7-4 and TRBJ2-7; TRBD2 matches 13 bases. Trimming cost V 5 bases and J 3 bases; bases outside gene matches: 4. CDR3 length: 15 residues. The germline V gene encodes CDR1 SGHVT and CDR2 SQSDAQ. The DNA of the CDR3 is TGTGCCAGCAGCCCCCGGACTAGCGGGAGCTACGAGCAGTACTTC. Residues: CASSPRTSGSYEQYF.